The 22 T cell receptor beta chains listed next were all sequenced from one sample in a study of blood T cell repertoires in COVID-19. The protocol was immunoSEQ multiplex PCR, while the TCRdb copy is restricted to in-frame clones and leaves out a portion. The table has a few hundred thousand clones, under 85% seen once. Sequenced input: PBMCs or T cells enriched from blood (not recorded which). These receptor sequences come from a woman aged 50 to 65 who had recovered from COVID-19.

The chain's CDR3 is CASSFSGGNYGYTF. The CDR3 DNA follows: TGTGCCAGCAGCTTTTCGGGGGGCAACTATGGCTACACCTTC. The rearrangement links TRBV5-6 to TRBJ1-2, with TRBD1 as a possible D gene (6 bases). The CDR3 is made up of 14 amino acids. V was trimmed by 2 bases and J by 2 bases, leaving 10 bases between them. Per the germline V gene, CDR1 is SGHDT and CDR2 is YYEEEE. The whole variable domain, filled in from reference TRBV5-6 and TRBJ1-2, reads DAGVTQSPTHLIKTRGQQVTLRCSPKSGHDTVSWYQQALGQGPQFIFQYYEEEERQRGNFPDRFSGHQFPNYSSELNVNALLLGDSALYLCASSFSGGNYGYTFGSGTRLTVV.

The CDR3, as DNA: TGTGCCAGCAGCCAAGGGACTCCTGGACCTGATGGCTACACCTTC. As protein: CASSQGTPGPDGYTF. The chain has TRBV27 and TRBJ1-2; D is possibly TRBD1 (5 bases). The germline CDR1 and CDR2 sequences are MNHEY and SMNVEV (reference sequence). The CDR3 is made up of 15 amino acids. V was trimmed by 6 bases and J by 6 bases, leaving 20 bases between them.

As regards this clone: Just one base apart from a much larger clone, this may be a read error. The chain links TRBV7-9 to TRBJ1-2, with TRBD1 identical over 7 bases. V lost 1 base and J lost 2; bases outside the gene matches: 1. Germline V gives CDR1 SEHNR, CDR2 FQNEAQ (reference sequence). There are 14 residues in the CDR3. CDR3 sequence reads: CASSLETGNYGYTF. The CDR3 nucleotides read TGTGCCAGCAGCTTAGAGACAGGGAACTATGGCTACACCTTC.

The chain carries TRBV4-3 and TRBJ1-2; 8 positions match TRBD1. This CDR3 region has 15 residues. The V gene end was trimmed by 1 base and the J gene end by 8 bases; junction bases not matched to a gene: 9. Germline-derived CDR1 and CDR2 are LGHNA and YSLEER. CDR3 protein: CASSQGPGGARGYTF. For the CDR3, the DNA is TGCGCCAGCAGCCAAGGACCAGGGGGCGCGAGGGGCTACACCTTC.

The rearrangement joins TRBV5-8 to TRBJ1-5; no reliable D call. V was shortened by 4 bases and J by 5 bases, with 4 bases between the two germline ends. Germline lookup yields CDR1 SGHTS and CDR2 YDEGEE. CDR3 length: 11 residues. CDR3 coding DNA: TGTGCCAGCAGCCCATATCAGCCCCAGCATTTT. Translation: CASSPYQPQHF.

V usage is TRBV20-1 and J usage is TRBJ1-2, with no clear D. V shed 1 base and J shed 6 bases, with 3 bases lying between them. CDR3 size: 10 residues. Germline loops: CDR1 DFQATT, CDR2 SNEGSKA (reference sequence). The CDR3 loop is CSARVDGYTF. CDR3 sequence (DNA): TGCAGTGCTAGAGTAGATGGCTACACCTTC.

Remarks on this clone: The same CDR3 arises from other DNA sequences in this sample as well. The V gene is TRBV7-2, the J gene TRBJ1-5; D possibly corresponds to TRBD1 (5 bases). V lost 2 bases to trimming and J lost 0 bases, with 8 bases between them. This CDR3 has 15 residues. CDR1 is SGHTA and CDR2 is FQGNSA in the germline V gene. In DNA, the CDR3 is TGTGCCAGCAGCTTAACGCAGGGTAGCAATCAGCCCCAGCATTTT. Protein: CASSLTQGSNQPQHF. Combining the CDR3 with reference TRBV7-2 and TRBJ1-5 gives the whole variable domain GAGVSQSPSNKVTEKGKDVELRCDPISGHTALYWYRQSLGQGLEFLIYFQGNSAPDKSGLPSDRFSAERTGGSVSTLTIQRTQQEDSAVYLCASSLTQGSNQPQHFGDGTRLSIL.

The chain employs TRBV9 and TRBJ2-7; 10 bases line up with TRBD2. The CDR3 consists of 16 residues. V shed 0 bases and J 1 base; nucleotides not matched to a gene: 4. Germline CDR1 is SGDLS and CDR2 is YYNGEE. The CDR3 coding sequence is TGTGCCAGCAGCGTAGGGGCGACTAGCGGGTCCTACGAGCAGTACTTC. Translation: CASSVGATSGSYEQYF. Drawing the rest from reference TRBV9 and TRBJ2-7, the complete variable domain is DSGVTQTPKHLITATGQRVTLRCSPRSGDLSVYWYQQSLDQGLQFLIQYYNGEERAKGNILERFSAQQFPDLHSELNLSSLELGDSALYFCASSVGATSGSYEQYFGPGTRLTVT.

The rearrangement links TRBV7-9 to TRBJ1-2; tentative D call: TRBD1 (6 bases). The V gene's germline CDR1 is SEHNR and CDR2 FQNEAQ (reference sequence). V shed 5 bases and J shed 4 bases, with 14 bases lying between them. The CDR3 is 14 residues long. The CDR3 bases are TGTGCCAGCAGCGCCGCAGACAGGATCTATGGCTACACCTTC. Amino acids: CASSAADRIYGYTF.

The V gene is TRBV30, the J gene TRBJ1-6; 7 bases map to TRBD1. Germline assignment: CDR1 GTSNPN and CDR2 SVGIG (reference sequence). The V segment lost 1 base and the J segment 10 bases; nucleotides outside the gene matches: 7. The CDR3 has 14 residues. CDR3 sequence: CAWSGQGNRSPLHF. The CDR3 DNA follows: TGTGCCTGGAGTGGACAGGGCAATAGGTCACCCCTCCACTTT.

The rearrangement uses TRBV13 and TRBJ1-1; perhaps TRBD1 as D (5 bases). CDR3 length: 12 residues. V was shortened by 4 bases and J by 8 bases, with 11 bases between the two germline ends. Germline V lookup: CDR1 PRHDT, CDR2 FYEKMQ (reference sequence). CDR3 sequence reads: CASSSGPGEAFF. The CDR3 nucleotides are TGTGCCAGCAGCTCAGGGCCGGGGGAAGCTTTCTTT.

The chain recombines TRBV25-1 with TRBJ2-7; tentative D call: TRBD1 (5 bases). The V end lost 5 bases, the J end lost 3 bases, and 14 bases lay between the germline ends. The CDR3 contains 14 residues. CDR1 MGHDK and CDR2 SYGVNS come from the germline V gene. The CDR3 DNA reads as TGTGCCAGCAGTCGAAACGGACAAAACTACGAGCAGTACTTC. The encoded protein is CASSRNGQNYEQYF.

The rearrangement uses TRBV5-5 and TRBJ2-7, with D possibly TRBD1 on 5 matching bases. Per the germline V gene, CDR1 is SGHKS and CDR2 is YYEKEE (reference sequence). CDR3 size: 13 residues. Trimming removed 2 bases at V and 5 bases at J, with 11 bases between. The CDR3 coding sequence is TGTGCCAGCAGCTTCCAGGGTGGGAACGAGCAGTACTTC. Its protein product is CASSFQGGNEQYF.

The chain employs TRBV7-2 and TRBJ1-5, with D possibly being TRBD1 (5 bases). Per the germline V gene, CDR1 is SGHTA and CDR2 is FQGNSA. This CDR3 spans 15 amino acids. With 7 bases removed from V and 3 bases from J, the gap between germline ends came to 16 bases. The CDR3 nucleotides are TGTGCCAGCACCCTGTCTGGGGCAGCCAATCAGCCCCAGCATTTT. It yields the protein CASTLSGAANQPQHF.

CDR3 residues: CASGERVGYGANVLTF. CDR3 nucleotide sequence: TGTGCCAGCGGGGAGCGGGTGGGATATGGGGCCAACGTCCTGACTTTC. The V gene is TRBV7-6, the J gene TRBJ2-6, with D possibly TRBD2 on 6 matching bases. CDR1 is SGHVS and CDR2 is FNYEAQ in the germline V gene. Deletions cut 8 bases from V and 3 bases from J, with 17 bases between. The CDR3 length is 16 residues.

The chain carries TRBV28 and TRBJ1-1; TRBD1 is a possible D gene (5 bases). This CDR3 region has 12 residues. The germline V gene has CDR1 MDHEN and CDR2 SYDVKM. The V gene lost 8 bases and the J gene lost 5 bases, with 12 bases spanning the gap. In nucleotides, the CDR3 is TGTGCCAGCCTGGGGGGAAGGACTGAAGCTTTCTTT. Translation: CASLGGRTEAFF.

The V call is TRBV2, the J call TRBJ1-2; D is uncertain. The CDR3 is 11 amino acids. Trimming left V 8 bases short and J 5 bases short, with 9 bases between. Germline CDR1 and CDR2: SNHLY and FYNNEI. The chain's CDR3 is CASGEEYGYTF. CDR3 coding DNA: TGTGCCAGCGGGGAGGAGTATGGCTACACCTTC. The entire variable domain, with the rest obtained from reference TRBV2 and TRBJ1-2, is as follows: EPEVTQTPSHQVTQMGQEVILRCVPISNHLYFYWYRQILGQKVEFLVSFYNNEISEKSEIFDDQFSVERPDGSNFTLKIRSTKLEDSAMYFCASGEEYGYTFGSGTRLTVV.

J is TRBJ1-6 and V is TRBV2; D unresolved. Germline V gene lookup returns CDR1 SNHLY and CDR2 FYNNEI. The length of the CDR3 is 15 residues. V was pared by 5 bases and J by 0 bases, with 8 bases between. CDR3 region: CASSPSSSYNSPLHF. DNA of the CDR3: TGTGCCAGCAGTCCGTCTAGCTCCTATAATTCACCCCTCCACTTT. Variable domain in full (rest from reference TRBV2 and TRBJ1-6): EPEVTQTPSHQVTQMGQEVILRCVPISNHLYFYWYRQILGQKVEFLVSFYNNEISEKSEIFDDQFSVERPDGSNFTLKIRSTKLEDSAMYFCASSPSSSYNSPLHFGNGTRLTVT.

This clone turned up a few times. The rearrangement links TRBV10-1 to TRBJ2-7; TRBD1 agrees at 9 bases. J gave up 0 bases and V 6 bases, and 15 bases lay outside the gene matches. CDR3 length: 18 amino acids. Germline V gives CDR1 WNHNN, CDR2 SYGVQD (reference sequence). CDR3 DNA: TGCGCCAGCAGGGCCGGGACAGGGTTAGGGCCGAGCTCCTACGAGCAGTACTTC. This sequence encodes CASRAGTGLGPSSYEQYF.

This rearrangement joins TRBV18 to TRBJ1-2, with D perhaps matching TRBD1 (6 bases). CDR1 is KGHSH, CDR2 LQKENI, per germline. This CDR3 is built from 15 residues. V lost 2 bases and J 1 base, leaving 11 bases between the germline ends. The CDR3 DNA is TGTGCCAGCTCACCAAACCGGGACAATAACTATGGCTACACCTTC. It codes for CASSPNRDNNYGYTF.

This chain joins TRBV9 and TRBJ2-3; 8 bases fit TRBD2. The CDR3 is 15 residues long. Germline-derived CDR1 and CDR2 are SGDLS and YYNGEE. J gave up 0 bases and V 7 bases, and 7 bases lay outside the gene matches. The DNA of the CDR3 is TGTGCCAGCTCCAAAAGCGGGAGTAGCACAGATACGCAGTATTTT. Protein sequence: CASSKSGSSTDTQYF.

V usage is TRBV15 and J usage is TRBJ2-7, with TRBD2 matching 7 bases. The CDR3 length is 12 residues. Germline V lookup: CDR1 LNHNV, CDR2 YYDKDF (reference sequence). Losses at the gene ends were 11 bases for V and 5 bases for J; bases not matched to a gene: 9. The CDR3 here is CAVAREGNEQYF. DNA of the CDR3: TGTGCCGTCGCGAGGGAGGGGAACGAGCAGTACTTC.